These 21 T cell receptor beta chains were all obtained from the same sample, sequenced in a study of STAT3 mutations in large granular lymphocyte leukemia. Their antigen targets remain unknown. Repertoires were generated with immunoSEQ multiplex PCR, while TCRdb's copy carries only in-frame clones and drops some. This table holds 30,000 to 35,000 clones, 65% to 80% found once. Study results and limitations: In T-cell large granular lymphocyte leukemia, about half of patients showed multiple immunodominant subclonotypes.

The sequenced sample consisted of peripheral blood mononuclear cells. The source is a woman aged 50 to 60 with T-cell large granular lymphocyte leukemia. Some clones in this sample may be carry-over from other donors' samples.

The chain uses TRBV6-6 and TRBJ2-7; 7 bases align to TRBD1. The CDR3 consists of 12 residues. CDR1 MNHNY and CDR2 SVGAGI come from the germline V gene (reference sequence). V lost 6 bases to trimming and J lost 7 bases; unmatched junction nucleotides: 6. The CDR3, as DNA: TGTGCCAGCAGGACAGGGACGCCTGAGCAGTACTTC. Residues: CASRTGTPEQYF.

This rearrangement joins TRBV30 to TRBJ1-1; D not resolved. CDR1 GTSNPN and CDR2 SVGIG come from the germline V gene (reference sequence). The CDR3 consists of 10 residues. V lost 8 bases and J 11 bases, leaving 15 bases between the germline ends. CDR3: CALFHQGAFF. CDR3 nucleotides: TGTGCCCTATTTCACCAAGGGGCTTTCTTT.

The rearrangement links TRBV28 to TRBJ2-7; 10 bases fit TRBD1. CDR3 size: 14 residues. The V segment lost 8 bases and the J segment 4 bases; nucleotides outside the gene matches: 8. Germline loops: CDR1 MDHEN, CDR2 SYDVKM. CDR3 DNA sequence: TGTGCCAGCGATGGGACAGGGGTTCCTTACGAGCAGTACTTC. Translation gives CASDGTGVPYEQYF.

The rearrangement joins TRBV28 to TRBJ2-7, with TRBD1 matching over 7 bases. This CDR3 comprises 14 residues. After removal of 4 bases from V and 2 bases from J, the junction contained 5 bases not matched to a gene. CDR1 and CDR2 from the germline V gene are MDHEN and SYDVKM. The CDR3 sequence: CASSSPGQTYEQYF. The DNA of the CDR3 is TGTGCCAGCAGTTCGCCGGGACAGACCTACGAGCAGTACTTC. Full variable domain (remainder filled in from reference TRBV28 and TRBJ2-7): DVKVTQSSRYLVKRTGEKVFLECVQDMDHENMFWYRQDPGLGLRLIYFSYDVKMKEKGDIPEGYSVSREKKERFSLILESASTNQTSMYLCASSSPGQTYEQYFGPGTRLTVT.

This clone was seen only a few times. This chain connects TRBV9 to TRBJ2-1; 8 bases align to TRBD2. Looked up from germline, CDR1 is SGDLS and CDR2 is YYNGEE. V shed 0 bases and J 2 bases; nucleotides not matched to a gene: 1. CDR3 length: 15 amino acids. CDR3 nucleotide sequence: TGTGCCAGCAGCGTAGAAGCGGGGGCCTACAATGAGCAGTTCTTC. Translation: CASSVEAGAYNEQFF.

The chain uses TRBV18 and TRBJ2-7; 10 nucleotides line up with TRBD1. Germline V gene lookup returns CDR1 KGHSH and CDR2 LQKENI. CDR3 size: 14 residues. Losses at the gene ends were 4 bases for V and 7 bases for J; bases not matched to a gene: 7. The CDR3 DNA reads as TGTGCCAGCTCACGTGGGACAGGGGTTCTGGAGCAGTACTTC. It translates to CASSRGTGVLEQYF.

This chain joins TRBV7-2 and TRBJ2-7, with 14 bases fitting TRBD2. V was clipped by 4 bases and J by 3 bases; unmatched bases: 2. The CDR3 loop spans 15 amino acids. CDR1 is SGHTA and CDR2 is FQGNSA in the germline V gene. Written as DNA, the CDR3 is TGTGCCAGCAGCTGGACTAGCGGGAGGCTCTACGAGCAGTACTTC. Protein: CASSWTSGRLYEQYF.

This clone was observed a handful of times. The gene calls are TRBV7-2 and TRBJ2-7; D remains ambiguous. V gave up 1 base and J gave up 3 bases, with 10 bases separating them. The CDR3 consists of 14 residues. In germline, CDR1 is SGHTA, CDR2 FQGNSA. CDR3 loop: CASSLDRYYYEQYF. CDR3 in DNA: TGTGCCAGCAGCTTAGACAGATACTACTACGAGCAGTACTTC.

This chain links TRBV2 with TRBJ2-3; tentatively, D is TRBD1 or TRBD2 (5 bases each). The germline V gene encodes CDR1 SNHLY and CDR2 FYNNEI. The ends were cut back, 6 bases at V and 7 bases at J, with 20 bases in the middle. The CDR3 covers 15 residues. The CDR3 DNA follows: TGTGCCAGCAGCCCCGGGACCGGAATAATTAATACGCAGTATTTT. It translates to CASSPGTGIINTQYF.

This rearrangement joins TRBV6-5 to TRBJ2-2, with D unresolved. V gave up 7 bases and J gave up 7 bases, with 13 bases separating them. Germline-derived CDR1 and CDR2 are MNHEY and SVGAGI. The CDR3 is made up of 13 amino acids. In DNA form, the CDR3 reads TGTGCCAGCAAGGCCAGTTGGGGCGGGGAGCTGTTTTTT. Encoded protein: CASKASWGGELFF.

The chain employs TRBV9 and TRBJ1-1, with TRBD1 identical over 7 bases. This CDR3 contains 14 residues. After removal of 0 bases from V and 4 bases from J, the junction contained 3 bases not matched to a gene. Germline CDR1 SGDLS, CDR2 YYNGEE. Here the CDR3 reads CASSVAAGGTEAFF. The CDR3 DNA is TGTGCCAGCAGCGTAGCGGCAGGGGGCACTGAAGCTTTCTTT.

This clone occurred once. CDR3 protein: CASSPMGPIYF. CDR3 nucleotides: TGTGCCAGCTCACCGATGGGACCCATATATTTT. The chain is built from TRBV18 and TRBJ1-3, with a weak D call TRBD1 (5 bases). Trimming took off 3 bases at V and 11 bases at J, with 8 bases between the two ends. From germline, CDR1 is KGHSH and CDR2 LQKENI. CDR3 length: 11 residues.

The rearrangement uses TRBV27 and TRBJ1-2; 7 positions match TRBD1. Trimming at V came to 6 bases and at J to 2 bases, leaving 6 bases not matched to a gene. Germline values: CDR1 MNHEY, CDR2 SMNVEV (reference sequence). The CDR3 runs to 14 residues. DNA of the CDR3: TGTGCCAGCAGGAAAGAGGGGGCAAACTATGGCTACACCTTC. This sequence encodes CASRKEGANYGYTF.

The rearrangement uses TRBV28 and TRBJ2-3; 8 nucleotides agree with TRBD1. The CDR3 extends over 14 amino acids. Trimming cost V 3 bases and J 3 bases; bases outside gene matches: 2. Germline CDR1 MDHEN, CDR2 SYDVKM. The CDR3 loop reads CASSLDRVTDTQYF. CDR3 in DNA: TGTGCCAGCAGTTTGGACAGGGTTACAGATACGCAGTATTTT.

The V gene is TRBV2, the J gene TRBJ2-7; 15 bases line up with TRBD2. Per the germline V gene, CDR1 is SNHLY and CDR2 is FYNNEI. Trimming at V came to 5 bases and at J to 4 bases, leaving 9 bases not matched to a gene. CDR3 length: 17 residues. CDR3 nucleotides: TGTGCCAGCAGTCGACTATCCGGGACTAGCGGGAGGTACGAGCAGTACTTC. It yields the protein CASSRLSGTSGRYEQYF.

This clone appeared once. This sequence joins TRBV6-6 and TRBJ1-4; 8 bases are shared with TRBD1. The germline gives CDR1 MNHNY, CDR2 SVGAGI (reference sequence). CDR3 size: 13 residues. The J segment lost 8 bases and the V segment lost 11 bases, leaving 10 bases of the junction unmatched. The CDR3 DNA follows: TGTGCCGGACAGGGCCCGGAAGGAGAAAAACTGTTTTTT. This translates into CAGQGPEGEKLFF.

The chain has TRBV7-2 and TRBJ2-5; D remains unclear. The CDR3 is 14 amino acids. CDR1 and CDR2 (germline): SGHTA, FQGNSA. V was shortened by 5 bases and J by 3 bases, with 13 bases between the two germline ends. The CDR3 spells CASSAQSPEETQYF. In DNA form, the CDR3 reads TGTGCCAGCAGCGCTCAATCCCCGGAAGAGACCCAGTACTTC.

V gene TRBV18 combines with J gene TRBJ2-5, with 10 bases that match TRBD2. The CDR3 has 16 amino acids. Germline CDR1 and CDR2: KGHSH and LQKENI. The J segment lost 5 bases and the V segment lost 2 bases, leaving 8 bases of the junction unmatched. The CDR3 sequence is CASSPASGRTFETQYF. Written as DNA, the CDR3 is TGTGCCAGCTCACCAGCTAGCGGGAGAACCTTCGAGACCCAGTACTTC.

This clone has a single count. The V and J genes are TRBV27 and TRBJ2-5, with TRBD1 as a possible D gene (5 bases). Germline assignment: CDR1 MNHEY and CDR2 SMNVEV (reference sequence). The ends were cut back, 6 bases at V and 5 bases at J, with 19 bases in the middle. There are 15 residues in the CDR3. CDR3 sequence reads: CASRVTGTFKETQYF. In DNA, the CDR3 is TGTGCCAGCAGAGTAACAGGCACCTTTAAGGAGACCCAGTACTTC.

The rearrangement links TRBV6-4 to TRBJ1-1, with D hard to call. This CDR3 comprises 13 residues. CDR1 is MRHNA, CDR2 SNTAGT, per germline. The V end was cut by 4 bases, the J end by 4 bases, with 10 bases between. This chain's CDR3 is CASSVSTGTEAFF. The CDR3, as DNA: TGTGCCAGCAGTGTCTCCACCGGCACTGAAGCTTTCTTT.

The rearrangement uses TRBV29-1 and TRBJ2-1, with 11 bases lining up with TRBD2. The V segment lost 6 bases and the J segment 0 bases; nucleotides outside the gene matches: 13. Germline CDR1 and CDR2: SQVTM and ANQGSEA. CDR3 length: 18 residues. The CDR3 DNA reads TGCAGCGTCGAGGGACTAGCGGTAAAGCCCAGCTCCTACAATGAGCAGTTCTTC. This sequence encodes CSVEGLAVKPSSYNEQFF.